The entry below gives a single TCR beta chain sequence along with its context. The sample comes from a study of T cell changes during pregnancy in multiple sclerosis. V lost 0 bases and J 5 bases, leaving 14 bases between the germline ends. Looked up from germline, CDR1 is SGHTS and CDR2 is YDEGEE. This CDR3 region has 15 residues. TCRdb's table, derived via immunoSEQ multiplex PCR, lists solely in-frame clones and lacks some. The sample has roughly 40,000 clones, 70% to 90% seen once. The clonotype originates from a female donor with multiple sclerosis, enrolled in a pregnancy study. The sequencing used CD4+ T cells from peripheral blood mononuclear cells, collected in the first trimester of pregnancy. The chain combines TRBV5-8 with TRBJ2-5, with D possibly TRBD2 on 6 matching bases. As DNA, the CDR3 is TGTGCCAGCAGCTTGGCGGGAATCGGAGGGGAGACCCAGTACTTC. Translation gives CASSLAGIGGETQYF. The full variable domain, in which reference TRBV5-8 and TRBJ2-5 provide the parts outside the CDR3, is EAGVTQSPTHLIKTRGQQATLRCSPISGHTSVYWYQQALGLGLQFLLWYDEGEERNRGNFPPRFSGRQFPNYSSELNVNALELEDSALYLCASSLAGIGGETQYFGPGTRLLVL.